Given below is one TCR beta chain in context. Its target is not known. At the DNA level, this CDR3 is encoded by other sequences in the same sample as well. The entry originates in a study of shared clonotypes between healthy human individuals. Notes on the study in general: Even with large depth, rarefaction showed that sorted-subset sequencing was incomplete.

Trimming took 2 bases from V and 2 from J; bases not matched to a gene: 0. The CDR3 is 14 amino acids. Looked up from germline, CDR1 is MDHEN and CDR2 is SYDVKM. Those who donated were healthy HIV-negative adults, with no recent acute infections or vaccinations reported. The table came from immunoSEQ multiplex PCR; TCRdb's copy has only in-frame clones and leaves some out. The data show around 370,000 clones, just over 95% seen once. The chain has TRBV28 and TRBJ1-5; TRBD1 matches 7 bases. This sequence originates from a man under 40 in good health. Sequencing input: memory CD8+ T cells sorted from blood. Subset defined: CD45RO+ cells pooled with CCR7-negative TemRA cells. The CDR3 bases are TGTGCCAGCAGTTTAGGACAGGGCAATCAGCCCCAGCATTTT. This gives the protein CASSLGQGNQPQHF.